The 18 T cell receptor beta chains below all came from one sample that was sequenced in a study of T-cell reconstitution after alpha-beta-depleted transplantation in children. Unique molecular identifiers were built into the TCRbeta library. MiXCR, run by TCRdb on the PCR reads, gives a single entry per CDR3 protein. This sample has roughly 490,000 distinct CDR3 sequences, with around 10% found just once. The sample here was PBMCs, mostly from graft donor cells, taken 180 days after TCRalphabeta/CD19-depleted stem cell transplant. These TCRs come from a female patient between 2 and 15 years old who had a stem cell transplant for aplastic anemia, so the T cells may come from the graft donor.

This clonotype was counted a few times. V gene TRBV9 combines with J gene TRBJ1-3; D remains unclear. V was clipped by 6 bases and J by 4 bases, with 20 bases between them. The germline V gene has CDR1 SGDLS and CDR2 YYNGEE. This CDR3 has 16 amino acids. The CDR3 loop is CASTPQTGGSGNTIYF. The CDR3 coding sequence is TGTGCCAGCACCCCCCAAACCGGCGGTTCCGGAAACACCATATATTTT.

This clonotype came up a few times. V and J are TRBV29-1 and TRBJ2-5; TRBD2 is a possible D gene (6 bases). The CDR3 loop spans 12 amino acids. Germline V gives CDR1 SQVTM, CDR2 ANQGSEA. The V and J ends lost 4 bases and 6 bases respectively, with 12 bases between them. This CDR3 reads CSVGWGEQTQYF. The CDR3 DNA reads as TGCAGCGTTGGCTGGGGGGAACAGACCCAGTACTTC.

The rearrangement uses TRBV10-3 and TRBJ2-5; either TRBD1 or TRBD2 may supply D (5 bases each). The V end lost 0 bases, the J end lost 4 bases, and 12 bases lay between the germline ends. The CDR3 runs to 15 residues. CDR1 is ENHRY and CDR2 is SYGVKD in the germline V gene. CDR3 DNA: TGTGCCATCAGTGAGTCGGGCCAGGGAGTAGAGACCCAGTACTTC. This gives the protein CAISESGQGVETQYF.

The chain is built from TRBV5-1 and TRBJ1-1; D uncertain. V gave up 1 base and J gave up 0 bases, with 13 bases separating them. Per the germline V gene, CDR1 is SGHRS and CDR2 is YFSETQ. The CDR3 extends over 16 amino acids. CDR3 sequence (DNA): TGCGCCAGCAGCTTGCGGTACAGCTCCATGAACACTGAAGCTTTCTTT. Its translation is CASSLRYSSMNTEAFF. Based on the CDR3 plus reference TRBV5-1 and TRBJ1-1, the full variable domain is KAGVTQTPRYLIKTRGQQVTLSCSPISGHRSVSWYQQTPGQGLQFLFEYFSETQRNKGNFPGRFSGRQFSNSRSEMNVSTLELGDSALYLCASSLRYSSMNTEAFFGQGTRLTVV.

This clonotype was found many times. This chain links TRBV7-2 with TRBJ2-7; TRBD2 matches 10 bases. V gave up 6 bases and J gave up 4 bases; unmatched junction bases: 9. Germline CDR1 is SGHTA and CDR2 is FQGNSA. The CDR3 is made up of 15 amino acids. The chain's CDR3 is CASSLAGERVYEQYF. In DNA, the CDR3 is TGTGCCAGCAGTCTAGCGGGGGAACGGGTTTACGAGCAGTACTTC. The full variable domain, completed using reference TRBV7-2 and TRBJ2-7, is GAGVSQSPSNKVTEKGKDVELRCDPISGHTALYWYRQSLGQGLEFLIYFQGNSAPDKSGLPSDRFSAERTGGSVSTLTIQRTQQEDSAVYLCASSLAGERVYEQYFGPGTRLTVT.

This clonotype turned up a few times. The rearrangement uses TRBV6-6 and TRBJ2-1; D may be TRBD2 (5 bases). CDR1 and CDR2 (germline): MNHNY, SVGAGI (reference sequence). There are 16 residues in the CDR3. The ends were cut back, 4 bases at V and 4 bases at J, with 17 bases in the middle. CDR3 in amino acids: CASSFPLSGTYNEQFF. DNA of the CDR3: TGTGCCAGCAGTTTCCCCTTAAGCGGTACTTACAATGAGCAGTTCTTC.

V is TRBV11-3 and J is TRBJ2-5, with D hard to call. Trimming pared 2 bases from V and 1 base from J, leaving 11 bases between. There are 15 residues in the CDR3. The V gene's germline CDR1 is SGHNT and CDR2 YENEEA. In DNA, the CDR3 is TGTGCCAGCAGCTTACAGCGTACGAGCCAAGAGACCCAGTACTTC. Translating gives CASSLQRTSQETQYF.

This clonotype was counted only a few times. This chain joins TRBV7-7 and TRBJ2-1; TRBD2 agrees at 7 bases. Germline lookup yields CDR1 SSHAT and CDR2 FNYEAQ (reference sequence). After removal of 5 bases from V and 6 bases from J, the junction contained 7 bases not matched to a gene. The CDR3 runs to 14 residues. CDR3 residues: CASSPAGALNEQFF. The DNA for the CDR3 is TGTGCCAGCAGCCCGGCGGGAGCTCTCAATGAGCAGTTCTTC.

This clonotype was seen a handful of times. The genes are TRBV4-2 and TRBJ2-3, with TRBD2 matching 13 bases. J was trimmed by 2 bases and V by 4 bases; bases with no gene match: 6. Germline-derived CDR1 and CDR2 are LGHNA and YNFKEQ. The CDR3 has 17 amino acids. In DNA form, the CDR3 reads TGTGCCAGCAGCCTGTTGGGGACTAGCGGGACCACAGATACGCAGTATTTT. Translating it yields CASSLLGTSGTTDTQYF.

This clonotype was observed a handful of times. The gene calls are TRBV7-3 and TRBJ2-2, with 14 nucleotides matching TRBD2. From germline, CDR1 is SGHTA and CDR2 FQGTGA. The junction had 12 bases not matched to a gene; V was cut back by 4 bases and J by 5 bases. The CDR3 has 19 residues. CDR3 nucleotide sequence: TGTGCCAGCAGCTCTATCCCGGGACTAGCGGGAGAGGGGACCGGGGAGCTGTTTTTT. This encodes CASSSIPGLAGEGTGELFF.

This chain links TRBV6-2 or TRBV6-3 with TRBJ2-6; TRBD2 might be the D (6 bases). CDR1 and CDR2 from the germline V gene are MNHEY and SVGEGT. The CDR3 has 17 residues. The germline V and J ends were trimmed by 5 bases and 0 bases, with 14 bases remaining between them. Here the CDR3 DNA reads TGTGCCAGCAGTGATTTCGGACTAAACTCTGGGGCCAACGTCCTGACTTTC. Its translation: CASSDFGLNSGANVLTF.

This chain joins TRBV7-9 and TRBJ2-5, with D possibly matching TRBD2 (6 bases). CDR3 length equals 13 residues. The germline CDR1 and CDR2 sequences are SEHNR and FQNEAQ (reference sequence). V lost 4 bases and J 10 bases, leaving 16 bases between the germline ends. The CDR3 DNA reads as TGTGCCAGCAGCTACGGGACTGCCTTGGGCCAGTACTTC. Its protein product is CASSYGTALGQYF.

The J gene is TRBJ2-7, the V gene TRBV28; tentative D call: TRBD2 (6 bases). With 2 bases removed from V and 0 bases from J, the gap between germline ends came to 14 bases. CDR1 and CDR2 (germline): MDHEN, SYDVKM. The length of the CDR3 is 16 residues. The chain's CDR3 is CASSLPGERSSYEQYF. CDR3 in DNA: TGTGCCAGCAGTTTACCGGGAGAGCGTAGCTCCTACGAGCAGTACTTC. The full variable domain, in which reference TRBV28 and TRBJ2-7 provide the parts outside the CDR3, is DVKVTQSSRYLVKRTGEKVFLECVQDMDHENMFWYRQDPGLGLRLIYFSYDVKMKEKGDIPEGYSVSREKKERFSLILESASTNQTSMYLCASSLPGERSSYEQYFGPGTRLTVT.

The chain links TRBV7-2 to TRBJ2-3; 8 nucleotides line up with TRBD2. The length of the CDR3 is 15 residues. CDR1 is SGHTA, CDR2 FQGNSA, per germline. V lost 6 bases, J lost 1 base, and 6 bases stayed unmatched. This CDR3 reads CASRITSGRTDTQYF. In DNA, the CDR3 is TGTGCCAGCAGAATAACTAGCGGCCGCACAGATACGCAGTATTTT.

This sequence joins TRBV15 and TRBJ1-1; the D is unclear. Trimming removed 0 bases from V and 2 bases from J, with 13 bases in between. The CDR3 consists of 16 residues. CDR1 is LNHNV and CDR2 is YYDKDF in the germline V gene (reference sequence). The CDR3 protein is CATSRDPHAGNTEAFF. CDR3 nucleotides: TGTGCCACCAGCAGAGATCCCCACGCAGGAAACACTGAAGCTTTCTTT. Variable domain in full (rest from reference TRBV15 and TRBJ1-1): DAMVIQNPRYQVTQFGKPVTLSCSQTLNHNVMYWYQQKSSQAPKLLFHYYDKDFNNEADTPDNFQSRRPNTSFCFLDIRSPGLGDTAMYLCATSRDPHAGNTEAFFGQGTRLTVV.

The chain couples TRBV28 to TRBJ2-7; weak D call: TRBD2 (5 bases). This CDR3 has 12 amino acids. V lost 8 bases to trimming and J lost 7 bases, with 15 bases between them. Germline CDR1 reads MDHEN; CDR2 reads SYDVKM. This CDR3 reads CASRTGPGEQYF. CDR3 sequence (DNA): TGTGCCAGCCGCACCGGGCCGGGGGAGCAGTACTTC.

The rearrangement links TRBV18 to TRBJ2-7; 8 bases align to TRBD2. Looked up from germline, CDR1 is KGHSH and CDR2 is LQKENI. CDR3 size: 15 residues. V was pared by 3 bases and J by 12 bases, with 16 bases of the junction left unmatched. This CDR3 is CASSPRPGLAEGWYV. The CDR3 nucleotides read TGTGCCAGCTCACCCCGGCCCGGACTAGCTGAGGGATGGTACGTC.

V gene TRBV10-3 combines with J gene TRBJ2-1; TRBD2 is a possible D gene (6 bases). Trimming pared 4 bases from V and 7 bases from J, leaving 26 bases between. CDR3 length: 18 residues. Germline lookup yields CDR1 ENHRY and CDR2 SYGVKD. CDR3 sequence: CAISGNLLGTGVNNEQFF. The CDR3 DNA is TGTGCCATCAGTGGAAACCTCCTTGGTACGGGGGTGAATAATGAGCAGTTCTTC.